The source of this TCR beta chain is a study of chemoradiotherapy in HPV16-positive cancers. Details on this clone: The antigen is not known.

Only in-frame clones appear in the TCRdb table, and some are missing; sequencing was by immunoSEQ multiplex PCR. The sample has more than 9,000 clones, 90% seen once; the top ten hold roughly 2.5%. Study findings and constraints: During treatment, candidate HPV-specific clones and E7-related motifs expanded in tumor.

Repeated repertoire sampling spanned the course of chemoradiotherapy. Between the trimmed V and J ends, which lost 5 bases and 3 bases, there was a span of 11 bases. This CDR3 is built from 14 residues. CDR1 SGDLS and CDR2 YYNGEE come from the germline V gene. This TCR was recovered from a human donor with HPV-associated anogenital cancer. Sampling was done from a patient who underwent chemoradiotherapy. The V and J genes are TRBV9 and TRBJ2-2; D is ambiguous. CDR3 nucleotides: TGTGCCAGCAGTTTCGTTCCCGACACCGGGGAGCTGTTTTTT. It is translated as CASSFVPDTGELFF.